This TCR beta chain was recovered during a study of blood T cell repertoires in COVID-19. As for the study in general: COVID-19 samples collected from the United States, Italy and Spain covered acute and convalescent phases. T cells, B-cell-depleted T cells, or PBMCs supplied cDNA or gDNA.

The germline V and J ends were trimmed by 3 bases and 5 bases, with 7 bases remaining between them. Germline CDR1 DFQATT, CDR2 SNEGSKA (reference sequence). The CDR3 sequence is 11 residues long. Study processing details: Reference gene primers were amplified, and this amplification served to estimate nucleated cell counts. This table comes from immunoSEQ multiplex PCR, and its TCRdb copy is limited to in-frame clones, with some not included. V and J calls and clone size come straight from that table; D and trimming were deduced from the DNA. The table includes about 210,000 clones, about 85% detected once.

The source is a woman at least 80 years old with acute or convalescent COVID-19. The gene calls are TRBV20-1 and TRBJ1-2; D is undetermined. Material for sequencing was peripheral blood. Here the CDR3 DNA reads TGCAGTGCTAGCCGGGGTTATGGCTACACCTTC. Amino acid sequence: CSASRGYGYTF.